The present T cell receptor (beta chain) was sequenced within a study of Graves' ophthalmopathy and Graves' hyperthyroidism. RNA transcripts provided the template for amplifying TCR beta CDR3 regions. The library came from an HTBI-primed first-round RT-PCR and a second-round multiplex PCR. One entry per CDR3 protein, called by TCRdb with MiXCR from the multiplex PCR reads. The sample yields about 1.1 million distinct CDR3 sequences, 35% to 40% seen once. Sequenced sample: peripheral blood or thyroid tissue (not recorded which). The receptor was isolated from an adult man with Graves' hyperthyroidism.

The CDR3 spells CATSDSGQRETQYF. CDR3 DNA: TGTGCCACCAGTGATTCCGGACAGCGGGAGACCCAGTACTTC. The chain combines TRBV24-1 with TRBJ2-5, with D possibly matching TRBD1 (6 bases). V was pared by 2 bases and J by 5 bases, with 11 bases between. This CDR3 region has 14 residues. Germline V lookup: CDR1 KGHDR, CDR2 SFDVKD.